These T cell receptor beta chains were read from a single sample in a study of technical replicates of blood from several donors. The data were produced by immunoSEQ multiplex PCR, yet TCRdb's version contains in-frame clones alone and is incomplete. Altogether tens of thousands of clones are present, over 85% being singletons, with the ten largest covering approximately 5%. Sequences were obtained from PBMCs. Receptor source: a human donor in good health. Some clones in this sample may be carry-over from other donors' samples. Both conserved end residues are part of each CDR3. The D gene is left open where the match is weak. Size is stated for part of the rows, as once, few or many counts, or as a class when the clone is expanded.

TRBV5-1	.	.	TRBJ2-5	CASSDREVQETQYF	TGCGCCAGCAGTGACCGGGAAGTACAAGAGACCCAGTACTTC
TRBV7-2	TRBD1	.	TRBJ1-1	CASRALGTGLGTEAFF	TGTGCCAGCAGGGCTCTAGGGACAGGGCTTGGGACTGAAGCTTTCTTT
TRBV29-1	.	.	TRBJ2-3	CSVAGGAGTDTQYF	TGCAGCGTTGCGGGGGGCGCGGGCACAGATACGCAGTATTTT
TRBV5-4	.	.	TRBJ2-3	CATKRSSTDTQYF	TGTGCCACTAAGCGTTCTAGCACAGATACGCAGTATTTT
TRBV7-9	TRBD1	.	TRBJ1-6	CASNLDRGGGSPLHF	TGTGCCAGCAACCTTGACAGGGGGGGTGGTTCACCCCTCCACTTT
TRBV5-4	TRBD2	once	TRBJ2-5	CASSTGTSGVPETQYF	TGTGCCAGCAGCACCGGGACTAGCGGGGTTCCGGAGACCCAGTACTTC
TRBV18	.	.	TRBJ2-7	CASSPPDSYSYEQYF	TGTGCCAGCTCACCACCTGACAGCTACTCCTACGAGCAGTACTTC
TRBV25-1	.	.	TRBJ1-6	CASSPRQQKGSPLHF	TGTGCCAGCAGTCCCCGACAGCAAAAAGGTTCACCCCTCCACTTT
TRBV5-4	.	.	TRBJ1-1	CASSLERDTEAFF	TGTGCCAGCAGCTTGGAGAGGGACACTGAAGCTTTCTTT
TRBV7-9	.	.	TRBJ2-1	CASSLAAETYNEQFF	TGTGCCAGCAGCTTAGCTGCGGAAACCTACAATGAGCAGTTCTTC
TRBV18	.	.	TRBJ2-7	CASSPGGAGEQYF	TGTGCCAGCTCACCAGGAGGGGCGGGGGAGCAGTACTTC
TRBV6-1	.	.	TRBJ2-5	CASSGGVGGGPTQYF	TGTGCCAGCAGTGGGGGAGTGGGTGGAGGGCCGACCCAGTACTTC
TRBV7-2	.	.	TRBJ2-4	CASSLGLAKNIQYF	TGTGCCAGCAGCTTAGGTCTAGCCAAAAACATTCAGTACTTC
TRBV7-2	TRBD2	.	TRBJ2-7	CASSPTSGSYYEQYF	TGTGCCAGCAGCCCTACTAGCGGATCTTACTACGAGCAGTACTTC
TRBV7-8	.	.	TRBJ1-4	CASSRSAGATNEKLFF	TGTGCCAGCAGCCGTAGTGCAGGTGCAACTAATGAAAAACTGTTTTTT
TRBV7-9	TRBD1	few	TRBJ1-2	CASSSGQGPYGYTF	TGTGCCAGCAGCTCAGGACAGGGGCCCTATGGCTACACCTTC
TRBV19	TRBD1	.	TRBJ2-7	CASSPRGQGAYEQYF	TGTGCCAGTAGTCCTAGGGGACAGGGGGCCTACGAGCAGTACTTC
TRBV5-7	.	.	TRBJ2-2	CATRAGTGELFF	TGTGCCACCCGGGCGGGCACCGGGGAGCTGTTTTTT
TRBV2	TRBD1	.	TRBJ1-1	CASGQDVNTEAFF	TGTGCCAGCGGACAGGATGTGAACACTGAAGCTTTCTTT
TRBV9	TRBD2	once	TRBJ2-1	CASSVAVAGSYNEQFF	TGTGCCAGCAGCGTAGCGGTAGCGGGATCCTACAATGAGCAGTTCTTC
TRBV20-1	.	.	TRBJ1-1	CSASLNTEAFF	TGCAGTGCTTCTCTAAACACTGAAGCTTTCTTT
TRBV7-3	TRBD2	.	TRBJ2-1	CASSPGASGYNEQFF	TGTGCCAGCAGCCCTGGGGCTAGCGGGTACAATGAGCAGTTCTTC
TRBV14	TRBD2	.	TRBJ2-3	CASSRNSLAVTDTQYF	TGTGCCAGCAGCCGGAACTCGCTAGCGGTTACAGATACGCAGTATTTT
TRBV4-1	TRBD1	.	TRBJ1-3	CASSRTGVSGNTIYF	TGCGCCAGCAGCCGGACAGGGGTCTCTGGAAACACCATATATTTT
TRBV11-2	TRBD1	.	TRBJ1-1	CASRPNRDRKEAFF	TGTGCCAGCAGACCTAACCGGGACAGAAAGGAAGCTTTCTTT
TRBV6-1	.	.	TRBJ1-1	CASSGQGEAFF	TGTGCCAGCAGTGGTCAGGGTGAAGCTTTCTTT
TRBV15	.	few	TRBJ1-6	CATSRDGNSPLHF	TGTGCCACCAGCAGAGACGGGAATTCACCCCTCCACTTT
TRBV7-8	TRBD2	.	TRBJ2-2	CASSRWGGGNTGELFF	TGTGCCAGCAGCCGCTGGGGCGGGGGGAACACCGGGGAGCTGTTTTTT
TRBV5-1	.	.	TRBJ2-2	CASGRGPNQPLLSNTGELFF	TGCGCCAGCGGCCGAGGGCCGAACCAACCCCTTTTATCGAACACCGGGGAGCTGTTTTTT
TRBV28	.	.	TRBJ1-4	CASNTRATNEKLFF	TGTGCCAGCAATACGAGGGCAACTAATGAAAAACTGTTTTTT
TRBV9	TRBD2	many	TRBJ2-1	CASSTSGSSYNEQFF	TGTGCCAGCAGCACTAGCGGGAGCTCCTACAATGAGCAGTTCTTC
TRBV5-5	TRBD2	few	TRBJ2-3	CASSLLSGGYTDTQYF	TGTGCCAGCAGCTTGCTTAGCGGGGGGTACACAGATACGCAGTATTTT
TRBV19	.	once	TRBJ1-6	CASRGLGSSYNSPLHF	TGTGCCAGCAGGGGATTGGGAAGCTCCTATAATTCACCCCTCCACTTT
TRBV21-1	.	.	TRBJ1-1	CATLLGGTEAFF	TGTGCCACCCTACTAGGCGGCACTGAAGCTTTCTTT
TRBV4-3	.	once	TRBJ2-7	CASSQDREREQYF	TGCGCCAGCAGCCAAGACAGGGAACGCGAGCAGTACTTC
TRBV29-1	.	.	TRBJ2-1	CSTNTQGNEQFF	TGCAGCACTAATACCCAGGGGAATGAGCAGTTCTTC
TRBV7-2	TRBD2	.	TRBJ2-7	CASSLFSGGSHEQYF	TGTGCCAGCAGCTTATTTAGCGGGGGGTCCCACGAGCAGTACTTC
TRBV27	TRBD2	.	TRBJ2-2	CASSSPPLAGANTGELFF	TGTGCCAGCAGTTCCCCACCACTAGCGGGCGCGAACACCGGGGAGCTGTTTTTT
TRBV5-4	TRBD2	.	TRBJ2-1	CASSLVGTRGYNEQFF	TGTGCCAGCAGCTTGGTCGGGACTAGGGGTTACAATGAGCAGTTCTTC
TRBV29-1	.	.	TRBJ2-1	CSVTRSGYNEQFF	TGCAGCGTAACCCGTAGCGGTTACAATGAGCAGTTCTTC
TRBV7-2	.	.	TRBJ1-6	CASSPGRASNSPLHF	TGTGCCAGCAGCCCCGGCAGGGCCAGTAATTCACCCCTCCACTTT
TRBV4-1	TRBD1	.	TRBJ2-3	CASSQVMTGGSDTQYF	TGCGCCAGCAGCCAAGTTATGACAGGGGGCAGCGATACGCAGTATTTT
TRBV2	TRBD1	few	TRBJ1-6	CASSGQGADSPLHF	TGTGCCAGCAGTGGGCAGGGGGCTGATTCACCCCTCCACTTT
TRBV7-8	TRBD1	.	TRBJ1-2	CASSDRDSKANYGYTF	TGTGCCAGCAGTGACCGGGACAGTAAAGCTAACTATGGCTACACCTTC
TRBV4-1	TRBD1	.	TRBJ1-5	CASSFSDRGNQPQHF	TGCGCCAGCAGCTTCTCGGACAGGGGTAATCAGCCCCAGCATTTT
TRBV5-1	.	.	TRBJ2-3	CASSLGQDSSTDTQYF	TGCGCCAGCAGCTTGGGACAGGATTCTAGCACAGATACGCAGTATTTT
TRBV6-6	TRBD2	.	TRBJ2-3	CASSSGLAFTDTQYF	TGTGCCAGCAGTTCCGGACTAGCTTTCACAGATACGCAGTATTTT
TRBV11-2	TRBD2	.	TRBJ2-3	CASSFLTSGSRTDTQYF	TGTGCCAGCAGCTTCCTCACTAGCGGGAGCCGCACAGATACGCAGTATTTT
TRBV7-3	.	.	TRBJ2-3	CASSLTLGATDTQYF	TGTGCCAGCAGCTTAACCCTGGGGGCCACAGATACGCAGTATTTT
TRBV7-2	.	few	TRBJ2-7	CASSLFSLPGYEQYF	TGTGCCAGCAGCTTATTTTCCCTCCCCGGCTACGAGCAGTACTTC
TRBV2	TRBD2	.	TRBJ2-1	CASRGGVAGPSYNEQFF	TGTGCCAGCAGGGGGGGGGTAGCGGGACCCTCCTACAATGAGCAGTTCTTC
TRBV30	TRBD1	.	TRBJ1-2	CAFDRGQFGYTF	TGTGCCTTTGACAGGGGTCAGTTTGGCTACACCTTC
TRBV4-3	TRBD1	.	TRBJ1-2	CASSQATGVDGYTF	TGCGCCAGCAGCCAAGCGACAGGGGTAGATGGCTACACCTTC